These 14 T cell receptor beta chains were sequenced from one sample in a study of T cells after somatic rescue of genetic block. Profiling relied on immunoSEQ multiplex PCR, and the TCRdb table lists in-frame clones only, not all of them. The sample records 110,000 or so clones, 90% to 95% being singletons. Sample: peripheral blood mononuclear cells (PBMCs). The receptors come from a woman between 18 and 29 years old.

This rearrangement joins TRBV18 to TRBJ2-2; the D is unclear. Germline CDR1 reads KGHSH; CDR2 reads LQKENI. Trimming took 1 base from V and 6 from J, leaving 9 bases between them. This CDR3 contains 14 residues. CDR3 amino acids: CASSPLMSAGELFF. The CDR3 nucleotides are TGTGCCAGCTCACCACTAATGTCCGCCGGGGAGCTGTTTTTT.

The CDR3 protein is CASSLGTRSSGNTIYF. Here the CDR3 DNA reads TGTGCCAGCAGCTTGGGTACAAGGAGTTCCGGAAACACCATATATTTT. V is TRBV7-6 and J is TRBJ1-3; D gene ambiguous. The V and J ends lost 3 bases and 4 bases respectively, with 16 bases between them. There are 16 residues in the CDR3. CDR1 and CDR2 from the germline V gene are SGHVS and FNYEAQ.

The chain employs TRBV10-3 and TRBJ2-1, with no clear D. The germline V gene encodes CDR1 ENHRY and CDR2 SYGVKD. V gave up 5 bases and J gave up 8 bases, with 10 bases separating them. The CDR3 is made up of 12 amino acids. CDR3 in DNA: TGTGCCATCAGTCCCCGGTCGGATGAGCAGTTCTTC. Amino acids: CAISPRSDEQFF.

The CDR3 is CASRLDRGSSPLHF. Written as DNA, the CDR3 is TGTGCCAGTAGATTGGACAGGGGATCTTCACCCCTCCACTTT. The chain couples TRBV19 to TRBJ1-6; 9 bases align to TRBD1. The CDR3 is made up of 14 amino acids. V lost 6 bases, J lost 9 bases, and 6 bases stayed unmatched. CDR1 is LNHDA, CDR2 SQIVND, per germline (reference sequence).

The V call is TRBV6-1, the J call TRBJ1-2, with a tentative D call TRBD1 (6 bases). CDR3 size: 12 residues. Per germline, CDR1 MNHNS and CDR2 SASEGT. Between the trimmed V and J ends, which lost 7 bases and 7 bases, there was a span of 13 bases. DNA for the CDR3: TGTGCCAGCATTTCCGTAGGGGGTGGCTACACCTTC. Protein sequence: CASISVGGGYTF.

The rearrangement uses TRBV11-2 and TRBJ2-1, with 9 bases lining up with TRBD1. V shed 1 base and J 9 bases; nucleotides not matched to a gene: 16. CDR1 is SGHAT and CDR2 is FQNNGV in the germline V gene. This CDR3 has 18 residues. CDR3 sequence: CASSLVPSGQGLAGEQFF. CDR3 DNA: TGTGCCAGCAGCTTAGTACCCTCGGGACAGGGTTTAGCCGGTGAGCAGTTCTTC.

The chain joins TRBV15 to TRBJ2-3; 13 bases are a match to TRBD2. The V gene end was trimmed by 5 bases and the J gene end by 6 bases; junction bases not matched to a gene: 5. The CDR3 extends over 15 amino acids. Per germline, CDR1 LNHNV and CDR2 YYDKDF (reference sequence). The CDR3 region has the DNA TGTGCCACCAGCCATAAACTAGCGGGAGGGGATACGCAGTATTTT. Its protein is CATSHKLAGGDTQYF.

The genes are TRBV7-8 and TRBJ1-3, with no clear D. Trimming removed 0 bases at V and 0 bases at J, with 6 bases between. This CDR3 has 15 residues. Germline CDR1 reads SGHVS; CDR2 reads FQNEAQ. The CDR3 sequence is CASSLATGSGNTIYF. The CDR3 DNA is TGTGCCAGCAGCTTAGCAACGGGCTCTGGAAACACCATATATTTT.

The genes are TRBV7-2 and TRBJ1-1; the D gene is possibly TRBD1 (6 bases). V shed 5 bases and J shed 3 bases, with 16 bases lying between them. Looked up from germline, CDR1 is SGHTA and CDR2 is FQGNSA. CDR3 length: 15 amino acids. CDR3 sequence (DNA): TGTGCCAGCAGCCCCAATGCTGGGGGCTACACTGAAGCTTTCTTT. It is translated as CASSPNAGGYTEAFF.

This clone was seen a single time. J is TRBJ2-1 and V is TRBV7-3, with 13 bases aligning to TRBD2. Germline trimming cut 1 base from V and 0 bases from J; bases unmatched to any gene: 12. This CDR3 is built from 21 residues. Germline V CDR1 and CDR2: SGHTA, FQGTGA. The CDR3 here is CASSLKGGLTSGGSSYNEQFF. The CDR3 coding sequence is TGTGCCAGCAGCTTAAAGGGAGGACTGACTAGCGGGGGGAGCTCCTACAATGAGCAGTTCTTC.

This chain joins TRBV18 and TRBJ2-7; D is ambiguous. The V end was cut by 1 base, the J end by 0 bases, with 7 bases between. The CDR3 runs to 14 residues. Germline CDR1 KGHSH, CDR2 LQKENI. The CDR3 DNA reads as TGTGCCAGCTCACCACTAGACGCCTCCTACGAGCAGTACTTC. Translation gives CASSPLDASYEQYF.

Comment on this clone: The germline gene is not matched at one end of the junction; a read error may be the cause. The V call is TRBV7-9, the J call TRBJ1-1; D gene uncertain. Per the germline V gene, CDR1 is SEHNR and CDR2 is FQNEAQ (reference sequence). The CDR3 contains 9 residues. The DNA of the CDR3 is TGTGCCAGCAGCGACCGGTGGGACTTT. Translated: CASSDRWDF. Together with reference TRBV7-9 and TRBJ1-1, the CDR3 gives the full variable domain: DTGVSQNPRHKITKRGQNVTFRCDPISEHNRLYWYRQTLGQGPEFLTYFQNEAQLEKSRLLSDRFSAERPKGSFSTLEIQRTEQGDSAMYLCASSDRWDFGQGTRLTVV.

The chain links TRBV13 to TRBJ1-2; 7 positions match TRBD1. From germline, CDR1 is PRHDT and CDR2 FYEKMQ (reference sequence). This CDR3 region has 15 residues. V shed 3 bases, J shed 3 bases, and the junction held 7 bases outside the gene matches. CDR3 in DNA: TGTGCCAGCAGCTTCTTAGGCACAGGGGACTATGGCTACACCTTC. Its translation is CASSFLGTGDYGYTF.

This clone was seen once. The CDR3: CASSFEGSTDTQYF. CDR3 nucleotide sequence: TGTGCCAGCAGCTTCGAGGGGAGCACAGATACGCAGTATTTT. The chain recombines TRBV11-1 with TRBJ2-3, with D perhaps matching TRBD1 or TRBD2 (5 bases each). CDR1 SGHAT and CDR2 FQDESV come from the germline V gene (reference sequence). Between the trimmed V and J ends, which lost 3 bases and 0 bases, there was a span of 7 bases. The CDR3 has 14 residues.